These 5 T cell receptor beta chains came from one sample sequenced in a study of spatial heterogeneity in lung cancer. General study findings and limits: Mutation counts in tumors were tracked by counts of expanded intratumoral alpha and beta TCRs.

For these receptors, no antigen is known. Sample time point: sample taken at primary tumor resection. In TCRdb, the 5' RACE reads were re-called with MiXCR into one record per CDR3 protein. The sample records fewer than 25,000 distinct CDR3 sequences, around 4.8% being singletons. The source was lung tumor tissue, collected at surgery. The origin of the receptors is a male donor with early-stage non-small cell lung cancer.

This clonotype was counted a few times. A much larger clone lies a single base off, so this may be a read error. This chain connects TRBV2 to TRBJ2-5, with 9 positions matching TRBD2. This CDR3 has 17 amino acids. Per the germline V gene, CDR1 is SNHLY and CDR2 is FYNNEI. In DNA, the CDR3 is TGTACCAGCAGGATCCCTTCGAGCGGGGGGTCCCAAGAGACCCAGTACTTC. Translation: CTSRIPSSGGSQETQYF.

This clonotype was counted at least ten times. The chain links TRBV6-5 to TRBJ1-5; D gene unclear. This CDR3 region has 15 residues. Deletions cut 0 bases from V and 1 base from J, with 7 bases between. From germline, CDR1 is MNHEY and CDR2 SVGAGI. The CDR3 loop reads CASSYSRLSNQPQHF. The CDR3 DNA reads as TGTGCCAGCAGTTACTCGAGACTCAGCAATCAGCCCCAGCATTTT.

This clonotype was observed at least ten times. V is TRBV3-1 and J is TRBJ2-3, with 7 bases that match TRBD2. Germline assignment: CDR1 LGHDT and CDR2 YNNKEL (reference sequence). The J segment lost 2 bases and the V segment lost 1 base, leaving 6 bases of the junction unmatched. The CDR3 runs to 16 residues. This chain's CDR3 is CASSQASGVFTDTQYF. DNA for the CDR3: TGTGCCAGCAGCCAAGCAAGCGGGGTGTTCACAGATACGCAGTATTTT.

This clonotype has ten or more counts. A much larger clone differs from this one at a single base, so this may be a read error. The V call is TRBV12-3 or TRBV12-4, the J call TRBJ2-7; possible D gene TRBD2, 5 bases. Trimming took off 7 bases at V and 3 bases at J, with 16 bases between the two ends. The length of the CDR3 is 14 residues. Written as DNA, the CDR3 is TGTGCCAGCACTTCCCCCGACCGGGGCTACGAGCAGTACTTC. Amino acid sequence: CASTSPDRGYEQYF.

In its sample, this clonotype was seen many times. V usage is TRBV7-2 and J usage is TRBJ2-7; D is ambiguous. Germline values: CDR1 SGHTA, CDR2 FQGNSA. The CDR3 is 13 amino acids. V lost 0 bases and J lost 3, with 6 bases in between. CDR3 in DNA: TGTGCCAGCAGCTTAGCTGTGGTCTACGAGCAGTACTTC. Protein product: CASSLAVVYEQYF.